The present entry profiles one TCR beta chain with its context. There are a few counts of this clonotype. Its antigen is not yet known. No per-base quality is available; no much larger clone lies one base away. Reading the germline V gene gives CDR1 SQVTM and CDR2 ANQGSEA. V lost 4 bases and J lost 0 bases; the stretch between them is 17 bases long. The CDR3 runs 16 residues from the cysteine to the phenylalanine. Just CDR3 DNA is preserved here, 48 bases in frame from base 1. The data were taken from a study of CD8 T cells in ankylosing spondylitis (dated by TCRdb to the late 2010s). Context from the whole study: The study set out to find disease-linked TCR variants by profiling T cell receptor beta repertoires in ankylosing spondylitis patients and healthy donors. Peripheral blood was sampled, and synovial fluid was additionally collected from ankylosing spondylitis patients. The full study cohort was made up of under 30 ankylosing spondylitis patients and about a hundred healthy donors. Overall results and qualifications from the work: Some motif variants were previously reported in synovial fluid and blood of reactive arthritis patients, suggesting common disease-initiation mechanisms. A TCR beta motif of 7 or 8 highly homologous amino acid variants appeared characteristic of blood from ankylosing spondylitis patients. The disease-linked clones were reported to be significantly enriched in matched synovial fluid samples from ankylosing spondylitis patients. In peripheral blood, the disease-linked clones were found at relatively low frequencies and had a CD8+ phenotype.

Reads for this sample came from an Illumina HiSeq 2500. Quantitative 5'-RACE with molecular barcodes was the method used to prepare the TCR beta libraries. The study's own analysis went as follows. Disease-linked TCR variants were identified with a new computational method built on a probabilistic model of VDJ rearrangement. The public reads were run again by TCRdb, first through fastp at Q25 and then through MiXCR, and only productive beta chains were kept. Entries are consolidated by CDR3 protein sequence, retaining the most common genes and DNA. These V and J calls rely on TCRdb rather than the paper's analysis. The sample contains about 340,000 distinct CDR3 sequences, roughly 8% of them found a single time. More than 14% of the sample is taken by the ten largest.

This receptor was identified in a male donor with ankylosing spondylitis. This chain is built from TRBV29-1 and TRBJ2-3; the D gene is possibly TRBD2, with 7 bases matching. Sequencing was carried out using blood, either unsorted or a sorted T cell fraction (not recorded which). The CDR3 protein is CSVGGPRGASTDTQYF. The base sequence is TGCAGCGTTGGAGGCCCCCGGGGGGCTAGCACAGATACGCAGTATTTT.